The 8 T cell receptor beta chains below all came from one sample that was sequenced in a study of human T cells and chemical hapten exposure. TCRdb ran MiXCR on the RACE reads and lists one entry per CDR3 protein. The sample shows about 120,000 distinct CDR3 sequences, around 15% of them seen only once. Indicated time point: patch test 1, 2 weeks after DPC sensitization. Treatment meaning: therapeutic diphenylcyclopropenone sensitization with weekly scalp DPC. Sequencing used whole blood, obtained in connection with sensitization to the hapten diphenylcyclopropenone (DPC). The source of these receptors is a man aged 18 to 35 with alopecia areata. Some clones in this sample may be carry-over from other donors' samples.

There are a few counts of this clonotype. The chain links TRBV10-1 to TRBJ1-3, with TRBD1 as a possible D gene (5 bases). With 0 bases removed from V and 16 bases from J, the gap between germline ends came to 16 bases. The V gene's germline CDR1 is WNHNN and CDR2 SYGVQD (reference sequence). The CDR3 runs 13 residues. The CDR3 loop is CASSESGEGRRYF. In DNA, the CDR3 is TGCGCCAGCAGTGAGTCGGGTGAGGGACGGAGGTATTTT.

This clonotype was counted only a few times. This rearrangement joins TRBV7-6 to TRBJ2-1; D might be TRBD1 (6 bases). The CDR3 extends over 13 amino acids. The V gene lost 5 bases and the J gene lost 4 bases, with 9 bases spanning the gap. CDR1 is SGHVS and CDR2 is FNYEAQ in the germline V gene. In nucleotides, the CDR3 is TGTGCCAGCAGCGGGGGACAATACAATGAGCAGTTCTTC. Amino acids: CASSGGQYNEQFF.

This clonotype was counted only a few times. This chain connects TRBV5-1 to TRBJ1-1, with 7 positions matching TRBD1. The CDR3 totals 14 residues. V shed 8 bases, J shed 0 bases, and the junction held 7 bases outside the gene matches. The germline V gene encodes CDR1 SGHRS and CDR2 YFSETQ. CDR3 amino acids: CASLPGQMNTEAFF. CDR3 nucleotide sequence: TGCGCCAGTCTACCGGGACAGATGAACACTGAAGCTTTCTTT.

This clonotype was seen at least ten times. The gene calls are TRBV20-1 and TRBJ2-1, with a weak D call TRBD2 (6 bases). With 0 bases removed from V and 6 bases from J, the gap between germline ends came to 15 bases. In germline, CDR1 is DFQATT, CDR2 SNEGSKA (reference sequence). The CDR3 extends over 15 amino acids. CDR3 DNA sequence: TGCAGTGCTAGAGATCGGGGGAGGACTTTCAATGAGCAGTTCTTC. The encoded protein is CSARDRGRTFNEQFF.

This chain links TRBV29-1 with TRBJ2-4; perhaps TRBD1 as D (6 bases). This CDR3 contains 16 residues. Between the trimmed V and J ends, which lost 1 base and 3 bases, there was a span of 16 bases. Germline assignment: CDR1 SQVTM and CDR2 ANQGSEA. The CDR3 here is CSVEGQRGGVKNIQYF. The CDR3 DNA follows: TGCAGCGTTGAAGGGCAGAGAGGGGGTGTCAAAAACATTCAGTACTTC.

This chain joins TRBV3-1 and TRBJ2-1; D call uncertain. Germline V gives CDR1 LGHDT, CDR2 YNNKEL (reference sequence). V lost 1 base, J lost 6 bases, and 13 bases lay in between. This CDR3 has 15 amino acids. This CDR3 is CASSQGTGALNEQFF. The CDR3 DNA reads TGTGCCAGCAGCCAAGGTACGGGCGCCCTCAATGAGCAGTTCTTC.

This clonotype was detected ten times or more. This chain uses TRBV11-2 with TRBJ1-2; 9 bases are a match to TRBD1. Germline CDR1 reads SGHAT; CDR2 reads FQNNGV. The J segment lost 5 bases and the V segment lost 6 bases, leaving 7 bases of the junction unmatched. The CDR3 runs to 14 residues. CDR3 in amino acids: CASSIRTGAYGYTF. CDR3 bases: TGTGCCAGCAGTATTAGGACAGGGGCATATGGCTACACCTTC.

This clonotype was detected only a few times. CDR3 loop: CASSLEGGFATEAFF. The CDR3 DNA follows: TGCGCCAGCAGCTTGGAAGGGGGTTTTGCTACTGAAGCTTTCTTT. The genes are TRBV5-1 and TRBJ1-1, with D possibly TRBD1 on 6 matching bases. CDR1 SGHRS and CDR2 YFSETQ come from the germline V gene. V was trimmed by 0 bases and J by 5 bases, leaving 14 bases between them. This CDR3 contains 15 residues.